The 22 T cell receptor beta chains listed next were all sequenced from one sample in a study of cytomegalovirus exposure and HLA in healthy donors. Method: immunoSEQ multiplex PCR; TCRdb's copy keeps in-frame clones and lacks some. The sample carries about 130,000 clones, roughly 87% recorded once. Sequenced input: PBMCs. The receptors were sampled from a woman in her late teens or twenties in good health and CMV-seronegative.

This chain links TRBV28 with TRBJ2-7, with TRBD1 matching over 7 bases. The CDR3 length is 15 residues. CDR1 and CDR2 (germline): MDHEN, SYDVKM. V trimming: 4 bases; J trimming: 9 bases; junction bases outside the gene matches: 15. Here the CDR3 reads CASSSGQETLRGQYF. DNA of the CDR3: TGTGCCAGCAGTTCTGGACAGGAGACCCTTCGAGGGCAGTACTTC. Full variable domain (missing parts from reference TRBV28 and TRBJ2-7): DVKVTQSSRYLVKRTGEKVFLECVQDMDHENMFWYRQDPGLGLRLIYFSYDVKMKEKGDIPEGYSVSREKKERFSLILESASTNQTSMYLCASSSGQETLRGQYFGPGTRLTVT.

This sequence joins TRBV18 and TRBJ2-1, with TRBD2 matching over 7 bases. V was clipped by 1 base and J by 6 bases; unmatched bases: 9. Germline V gives CDR1 KGHSH, CDR2 LQKENI. The CDR3 length is 16 residues. The CDR3 loop is CASSPRVPAGVNEQFF. As DNA, the CDR3 is TGTGCCAGCTCACCACGGGTTCCTGCGGGGGTCAATGAGCAGTTCTTC.

This rearrangement joins TRBV6-5 to TRBJ1-6, with D possibly TRBD1 on 6 matching bases. This CDR3 has 13 amino acids. Germline V lookup: CDR1 MNHEY, CDR2 SVGAGI. V was cut by 5 bases and J by 8 bases, with 10 bases left in between. CDR3 coding DNA: TGTGCCAGCAGTCTACAGGGTCATTCACCCCTCCACTTT. Protein product: CASSLQGHSPLHF.

The CDR3 here is CASSPQPAGTEAFF. The CDR3 nucleotides are TGTGCCAGCAGCCCCCAGCCCGCAGGGACTGAAGCTTTCTTT. V and J are TRBV9 and TRBJ1-1, with a weak D call TRBD1 (5 bases). This CDR3 comprises 14 residues. Trimming shortened V by 4 bases and J by 5 bases, and 15 bases separated the two germline ends. Germline CDR1 SGDLS, CDR2 YYNGEE.

This rearrangement joins TRBV10-2 to TRBJ2-7; 12 bases align to TRBD2. Trimming at V came to 8 bases and at J to 4 bases, leaving 3 bases not matched to a gene. The CDR3 sequence is 13 residues long. In germline, CDR1 is WSHSY, CDR2 SAAADI. CDR3 amino acids: CASLLAGGYEQYF. CDR3 sequence (DNA): TGCGCCAGCCTACTAGCGGGAGGTTACGAGCAGTACTTC.

The chain couples TRBV28 to TRBJ2-7; D perhaps matches TRBD1 (6 bases). Trimming left V 8 bases short and J 2 bases short, with 16 bases between. CDR1 and CDR2 from the germline V gene are MDHEN and SYDVKM. This CDR3 has 14 amino acids. CDR3: CASASEGVPYEQYV. DNA of the CDR3: TGTGCCAGCGCAAGTGAGGGGGTTCCCTACGAGCAGTACGTC.

The V and J genes are TRBV20-1 and TRBJ2-1; 7 nucleotides line up with TRBD2. J lost 8 bases, V lost 3 bases, and 1 base had no gene match. Germline CDR1 is DFQATT and CDR2 is SNEGSKA (reference sequence). The CDR3 has 11 residues. CDR3 nucleotide sequence: TGCAGTGCTAGTCGGGGGGATGAGCAGTTCTTC. Its protein is CSASRGDEQFF.

V gene TRBV4-3 combines with J gene TRBJ1-4; TRBD1 matches 9 bases. Losses at the gene ends were 1 base for V and 10 bases for J; bases not matched to a gene: 4. Per the germline V gene, CDR1 is LGHNA and CDR2 is YSLEER. The CDR3 length is 14 residues. The CDR3 is CASSQGQGEGKLFF. In DNA form, the CDR3 reads TGCGCCAGCAGCCAAGGACAGGGGGAAGGAAAACTGTTTTTT.

J is TRBJ1-1 and V is TRBV2; D gene unclear. Germline V gene lookup returns CDR1 SNHLY and CDR2 FYNNEI. V was clipped by 7 bases and J by 2 bases, with 11 bases between them. This CDR3 contains 13 residues. CDR3 DNA: TGTGCCAGCAACTACGAGGTTAACACTGAAGCTTTCTTT. It yields the protein CASNYEVNTEAFF.

The chain's CDR3 is CASSLADEQFF. The CDR3 region has the DNA TGTGCCAGCTCGCTAGCGGATGAGCAGTTCTTC. The rearrangement uses TRBV4-2 and TRBJ2-1; 7 bases are shared with TRBD2. CDR1 is LGHNA, CDR2 YNFKEQ, per germline. CDR3 length: 11 amino acids. V shed 8 bases and J 8 bases; nucleotides not matched to a gene: 3.

The gene calls are TRBV28 and TRBJ2-5, with TRBD1 matching 9 bases. The CDR3 is 14 amino acids. Germline CDR1 is MDHEN and CDR2 is SYDVKM. Germline trimming cut 4 bases from V and 5 bases from J; bases unmatched to any gene: 5. The CDR3, as DNA: TGTGCCAGCAGTTCTACAGGGGGCTGGGAGACCCAGTACTTC. Its protein is CASSSTGGWETQYF.

V and J are TRBV5-6 and TRBJ2-7; the match to TRBD2 covers 8 bases. The V gene end was trimmed by 4 bases and the J gene end by 3 bases; junction bases not matched to a gene: 9. This CDR3 spans 15 amino acids. Germline CDR1 SGHDT, CDR2 YYEEEE. The CDR3 sequence is CASSTGTSIFYEQYF. The CDR3 DNA reads TGTGCCAGCAGCACCGGGACTAGTATTTTCTACGAGCAGTACTTC.

This clone has just a few counts. The chain employs TRBV5-1 and TRBJ2-3, with 10 bases aligning to TRBD1. CDR1 and CDR2 (germline): SGHRS, YFSETQ. V trimming: 0 bases; J trimming: 1 base; junction bases outside the gene matches: 5. This CDR3 comprises 17 residues. The CDR3 loop reads CASSLGTGQGGTDTQYF. For the CDR3, the DNA is TGCGCCAGCAGCTTGGGGACAGGACAGGGGGGCACAGATACGCAGTATTTT.

The chain carries TRBV27 and TRBJ2-7; TRBD1 aligns across 7 bases. With V trimmed by 5 bases and J by 3 bases, 4 bases remained unmatched. This CDR3 contains 13 residues. Germline V gene data show CDR1 as MNHEY and CDR2 as SMNVEV (reference sequence). For the CDR3, the DNA is TGTGCCAGCAGTGCTAGACAGGGCTACGAGCAGTACGTC. This sequence encodes CASSARQGYEQYV.

This rearrangement joins TRBV10-1 to TRBJ2-2, with D uncertain. This CDR3 comprises 14 residues. Germline V gene data show CDR1 as WNHNN and CDR2 as SYGVQD (reference sequence). Trimming stripped 3 bases from V and 4 bases from J, with 9 bases between. The DNA of the CDR3 is TGCGCCAGCAGTGATGCGGCTACCACCGGGGAGCTGTTTTTT. It translates to CASSDAATTGELFF.

This chain joins TRBV30 and TRBJ1-2, with D possibly matching TRBD1 (5 bases). Germline V gene lookup returns CDR1 GTSNPN and CDR2 SVGIG (reference sequence). Trimming removed 2 bases from V and 6 bases from J, with 16 bases in between. This CDR3 has 14 residues. The CDR3 bases are TGTGCCTGGAGTCTCCTGGGGTGGGGGGATGGCTACACCTTC. Residues: CAWSLLGWGDGYTF.

CDR3 amino acids: CASSPRMADTQYF. The CDR3 DNA reads as TGTGCCAGCAGCCCGCGTATGGCAGATACGCAGTATTTT. This chain connects TRBV7-6 to TRBJ2-3, with D unresolved. CDR3 size: 13 residues. Trimming took off 5 bases at V and 4 bases at J, with 10 bases between the two ends. CDR1 and CDR2 (germline): SGHVS, FNYEAQ.

The chain recombines TRBV5-1 with TRBJ2-3; 7 nucleotides align to TRBD1. The CDR3 contains 11 residues. Per germline, CDR1 SGHRS and CDR2 YFSETQ. Trimming at V came to 6 bases and at J to 11 bases, leaving 6 bases not matched to a gene. DNA of the CDR3: TGCGCCAGCACCAATCAGGGGGTGCAGTATTTT. Protein sequence: CASTNQGVQYF.

V usage is TRBV7-9 and J usage is TRBJ2-1; tentative D call: TRBD1 (5 bases). V was shortened by 6 bases and J by 8 bases, with 23 bases between the two germline ends. This CDR3 comprises 16 residues. The germline V gene has CDR1 SEHNR and CDR2 FQNEAQ (reference sequence). The CDR3 reads CASRKDNSRRRDEQFF. CDR3 DNA sequence: TGTGCCAGCAGAAAGGACAACAGTCGACGGCGCGATGAGCAGTTCTTC.

The rearrangement links TRBV18 to TRBJ2-7; D possibly corresponds to TRBD1 (5 bases). The V gene's germline CDR1 is KGHSH and CDR2 LQKENI. The CDR3 runs 14 residues. V was pared by 0 bases and J by 7 bases, with 13 bases between. The CDR3 sequence is CASSPPQGWGEQYF. Here the CDR3 DNA reads TGTGCCAGCTCACCACCCCAGGGTTGGGGAGAGCAGTACTTC.

CDR3 in amino acids: CASGQISSYNSPLHF. The CDR3 nucleotides read TGTGCCAGCGGACAAATAAGCTCCTATAATTCACCCCTCCACTTT. The chain carries TRBV6-5 and TRBJ1-6; D might be TRBD1 (5 bases). The CDR3 extends over 15 amino acids. Germline-derived CDR1 and CDR2 are MNHEY and SVGAGI. V was pared by 8 bases and J by 0 bases, with 11 bases between.

This clone appeared a single time. This sequence joins TRBV6-5 and TRBJ2-1, with D hard to call. CDR1 and CDR2 from the germline V gene are MNHEY and SVGAGI. This CDR3 contains 15 residues. Trimming removed 7 bases from V and 5 bases from J, with 18 bases in between. Written as DNA, the CDR3 is TGTGCCAGCACCCCTCTGGGCTCCCCCCACAATGAGCAGTTCTTC. As protein: CASTPLGSPHNEQFF.